A selection of T cell receptor beta chains follows, all from one sample in a study of blood T cell repertoires in COVID-19. Clones were sequenced by immunoSEQ multiplex PCR, and TCRdb holds only the in-frame ones, with some missing. Here the sample spans about 270,000 clones, 82% being singletons. Sequencing was done on a sample of peripheral blood. Every receptor here comes from a young woman with acute or convalescent COVID-19. Both conserved end residues are part of each CDR3. A D gene is named only where the DNA matches it firmly. Only some rows state a clone size, as once, few, many or a class for expanded clones.

clone_size	v_call	j_call	d_call	cdr3_length	cdr3_aa	cdr3_nt
NA	TRBV10-2	TRBJ2-3	TRBD2	15	CASSYGLEGRDTQYF	TGCGCCAGCAGTTACGGACTAGAGGGGAGGGATACGCAGTATTTT
NA	TRBV6-5	TRBJ1-1	TRBD1	14	CASSYRTGVTEAFF	TGTGCCAGCAGTTACCGGACAGGGGTAACTGAAGCTTTCTTT
NA	TRBV2	TRBJ1-2	NA	13	CASSGQLNYGYTF	TGTGCCAGCAGTGGACAGCTTAACTATGGCTACACCTTC
NA	TRBV6-5	TRBJ2-1	TRBD2	15	CASSPGLAGGDEQFF	TGTGCCAGCAGTCCGGGACTAGCGGGAGGCGATGAGCAGTTCTTC
few	TRBV7-3	TRBJ1-1	NA	14	CASSLTGGTAGAFF	TGTGCCAGCAGCTTAACAGGAGGGACGGCTGGCGCTTTCTTT
NA	TRBV6-2/TRBV6-3	TRBJ1-1	NA	14	CASSDSVLNTEAFF	TGTGCCAGCAGCGACAGCGTCTTGAACACTGAAGCTTTCTTT
NA	TRBV18	TRBJ1-4	NA	13	CASSMETNEKLFF	TGTGCCAGCTCAATGGAGACTAATGAAAAACTGTTTTTT
NA	TRBV30	TRBJ2-1	TRBD2	15	CAWSGLAGVGNEQFF	TGTGCCTGGAGTGGTCTAGCGGGAGTCGGAAATGAGCAGTTCTTC
NA	TRBV7-9	TRBJ1-2	NA	11	CAGDHTNGYTF	TGTGCCGGAGACCACACCAATGGCTACACCTTC
NA	TRBV9	TRBJ2-1	NA	12	CASSPGRGEQFF	TGTGCCAGCAGCCCTGGAAGGGGTGAGCAGTTCTTC
NA	TRBV28	TRBJ1-1	NA	14	CASSQGRLSTEAFF	TGTGCCAGCAGTCAGGGCAGACTTTCCACTGAAGCTTTCTTT
once	TRBV24-1	TRBJ2-5	NA	14	CATSDFGQQETQYF	TGTGCCACCAGTGATTTTGGCCAGCAAGAGACCCAGTACTTC
NA	TRBV19	TRBJ2-1	TRBD2	17	CASRRLSGSVSYNEQFF	TGTGCCAGTAGGAGACTTAGCGGGAGTGTATCCTACAATGAGCAGTTCTTC
few	TRBV5-1	TRBJ2-1	TRBD2	17	CASSSGFGLAGYNEQFF	TGCGCCAGCAGCTCGGGGTTCGGACTAGCGGGGTACAATGAGCAGTTCTTC
NA	TRBV6-5	TRBJ2-2	TRBD2	15	CASSYWREGTGELFF	TGTGCCAGCAGTTACTGGCGGGAGGGCACCGGGGAGCTGTTTTTT